Reported below is one T cell receptor (beta chain). The entry originates in a study of blood T cell repertoires in COVID-19. Authors' analysis steps: By means of reference gene primer amplification, nucleated cell counts were estimated. Data came from immunoSEQ multiplex PCR; TCRdb stores just in-frame clones and leaves some out. From that table come the V and J calls and clone size; the DNA was used to work out D and trimming. Counted here are 200,000 or so clones, roughly 84% occurring once; the ten biggest clones make up 5.5% to 8.5%. This CDR3 spans 13 amino acids. The sample consisted of PBMCs or T cells enriched from blood (not recorded which). This receptor was taken from a man aged 30 to 39 in a cohort exposed to, infected with or recovered from COVID-19 (not recorded which). The V gene is TRBV23-1, the J gene TRBJ2-5, with D tentatively TRBD2 (5 bases). TRBV23-1 falls under the ORF class, with uncertain function. The CDR3 region has the DNA TGCGCTCGAGGGAAAAGTTCACAAGAGACCCAGTACTTC. This codes for CARGKSSQETQYF.